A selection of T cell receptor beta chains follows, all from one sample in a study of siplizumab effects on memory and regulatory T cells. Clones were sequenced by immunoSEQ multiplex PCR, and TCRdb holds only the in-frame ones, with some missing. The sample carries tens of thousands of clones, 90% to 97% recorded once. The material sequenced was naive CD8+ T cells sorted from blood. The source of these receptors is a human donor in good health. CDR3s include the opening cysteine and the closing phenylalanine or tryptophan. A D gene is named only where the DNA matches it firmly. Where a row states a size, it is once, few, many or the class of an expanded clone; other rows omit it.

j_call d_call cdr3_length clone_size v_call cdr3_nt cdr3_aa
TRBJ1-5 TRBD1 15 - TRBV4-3 TGCGCCAGCAGCACCAACAGGGGAGCGCATCAGCCCCAGCATTTT CASSTNRGAHQPQHF
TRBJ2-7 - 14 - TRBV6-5 TGTGCCAGCAGTGAAGATCCAGGGTACCACGAGCAGTACTTC CASSEDPGYHEQYF
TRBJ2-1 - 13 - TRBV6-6 TGTGCCAGCAGTTACTCGTCGGTCAATGAGCAGTTCTTC CASSYSSVNEQFF
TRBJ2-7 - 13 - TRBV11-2 TGTGCCAGCAGCCTAGGCGGACAGAACGAGCAGTACTTC CASSLGGQNEQYF
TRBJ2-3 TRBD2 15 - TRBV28 TGTGCCAGCATCAACCCGGGGGGTTGGGCAGATACGCAGTATTTT CASINPGGWADTQYF
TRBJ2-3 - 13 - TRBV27 TGTGCCAGCAGTGGAGGGGGCGCAGATACGCAGTATTTT CASSGGGADTQYF
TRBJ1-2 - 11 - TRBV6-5 TGTGCCATCCAGGGTACGGATGGCTACACCTTC CAIQGTDGYTF
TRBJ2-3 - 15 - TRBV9 TGTGCCAGCAGCGCCCACGGATCGGGCACAGATACGCAGTATTTT CASSAHGSGTDTQYF
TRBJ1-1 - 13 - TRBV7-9 TGCAGCCTCGGTTTGGATAAGAACACTGAAGCTTTCTTT CSLGLDKNTEAFF
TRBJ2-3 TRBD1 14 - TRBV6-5 TGTGCCAGCAGACCACAGCGGGGACAGGGTACGCAGTATTTT CASRPQRGQGTQYF
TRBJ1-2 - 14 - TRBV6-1 TGTGCCAGCAGTGAAGGGGACGGACCCTATGGCTACACCTTC CASSEGDGPYGYTF
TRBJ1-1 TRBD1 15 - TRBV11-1 TGTGCCAGCAGCCTTTCGGACAGGGTAGACACTGAAGCTTTCTTT CASSLSDRVDTEAFF
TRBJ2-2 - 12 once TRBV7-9 TGTGCCAGCCTTAGAAACACCGGGGAGCTGTTTTTT CASLRNTGELFF
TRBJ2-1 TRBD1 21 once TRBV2 TGTGCCAGCAGTGACGACGATCCGGGACAGGGTCCCCTGAGCTCCTACAATGAGCAGTTCTTC CASSDDDPGQGPLSSYNEQFF
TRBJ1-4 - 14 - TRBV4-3 TGCGCCAGCAGCCAAGCTCGGGGCTTGGGAAAACTGTTTTTT CASSQARGLGKLFF
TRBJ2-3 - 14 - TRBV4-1 TGCGCCAGCAGCCAAGATGGTCAGACAGATACGCAGTATTTT CASSQDGQTDTQYF
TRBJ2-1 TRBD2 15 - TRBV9 TGTGCCAGCAGCGGGCGACTAGCGGGAAGTAATGAGCCGTTCTTC CASSGRLAGSNEPFF
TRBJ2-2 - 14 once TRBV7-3 TGTGCCAGCAGCACTGGACAGTACGCCGGGGAGCTGTTTTTT CASSTGQYAGELFF
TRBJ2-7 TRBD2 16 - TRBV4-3 TGCGCCAGCAGCCAGGATTCTAGCGGGGGGGCCTACGAGCAGTACTTC CASSQDSSGGAYEQYF
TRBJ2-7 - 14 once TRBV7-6 TGTGCCAGCAGCTTTGGTGACAGAGCCTACGAGCAGTACTTC CASSFGDRAYEQYF
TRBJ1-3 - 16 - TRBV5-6 TGTGCCAGCAGCACCAGACAGGCTCTCTCTGGAAACACCATATATTTT CASSTRQALSGNTIYF
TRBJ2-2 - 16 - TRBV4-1 TGCGCCAGCAGCCAAGATCAACAGGGAAGGAACGGGGAGCTGTTTTTT CASSQDQQGRNGELFF
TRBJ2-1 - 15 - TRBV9 TGTGCCAGCAGCGTAGTCTGGAGCTCCTACAATGAGCAGTTCTTC CASSVVWSSYNEQFF
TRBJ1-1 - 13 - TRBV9 TGTGCCAGCAGCGTAGCCGGGAACACTGAAGCTTTCTTT CASSVAGNTEAFF
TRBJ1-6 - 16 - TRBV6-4 TGTGCCAGCAGTGACTCAGGGGACATCTATAATTCACCCCTCCACTTT CASSDSGDIYNSPLHF
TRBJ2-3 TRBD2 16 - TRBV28 TGTACCAGCAGTCCCCCCAGCGGGGGCAACTCAGATACGCAGTATTTT CTSSPPSGGNSDTQYF
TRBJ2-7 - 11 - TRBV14 TGTGCCAGCGGGGACTCCTACGAGCAGTACTTC CASGDSYEQYF
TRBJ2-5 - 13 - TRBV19 TGTGCCAGTAGTTATAGGTACCAAGAGACCCAGTACTTC CASSYRYQETQYF
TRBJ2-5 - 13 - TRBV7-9 TGTGCCAGCAGCTTAGTGGCAGAAGAGACCCAGTACTTC CASSLVAEETQYF
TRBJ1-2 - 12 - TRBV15 TGTGCCACCCGAGAGGCAAATTATGGCTACACCTTC CATREANYGYTF
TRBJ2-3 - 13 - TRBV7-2 TGTGCCAGCAGCTTACTCCCCGTGGATACGCAGTATTTT CASSLLPVDTQYF
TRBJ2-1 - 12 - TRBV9 TGTGCCACCCTCTCTAGAACTATTGAGCAGTTCTTC CATLSRTIEQFF
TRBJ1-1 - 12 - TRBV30 TGTGCCTGGAGCCTCCTCCCACATGAAGCTTTCTTT CAWSLLPHEAFF
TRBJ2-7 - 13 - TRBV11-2 TGTGCCAGCAGCTCAGGGGTCTCCTACGAGCAGTACTTC CASSSGVSYEQYF
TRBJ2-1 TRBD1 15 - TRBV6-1 TGTGCCAGCAGTGATATAGGACAGGGTCGCAATGAGCAGTTCTTC CASSDIGQGRNEQFF
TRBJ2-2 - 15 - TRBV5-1 TGCGCCAGCATCCCGAACCAGGACATCACCGGGGAGCTGTTTTTT CASIPNQDITGELFF
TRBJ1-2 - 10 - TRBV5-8 TGTGCCAGCAGCGGGAATGGCTACACCTTC CASSGNGYTF
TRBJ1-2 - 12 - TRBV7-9 TGTGCCAGCAGCCAGTGGGAGTATGGCTACACCTTC CASSQWEYGYTF
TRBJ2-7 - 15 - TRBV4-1 TGCGCCAGCAGCCAGACCCCAGGAGGGGACTACGAGCAGTACTTC CASSQTPGGDYEQYF
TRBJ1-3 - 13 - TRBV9 TGTGCCAGCAGCGGCGTTTCTGGAAACACCATATATTTT CASSGVSGNTIYF
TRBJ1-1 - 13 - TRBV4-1 TGCGCCAGCAGCCAAGATTTAGGAACTGAAGCTTTCTTT CASSQDLGTEAFF
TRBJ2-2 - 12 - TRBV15 TGTGCCACCAGCACCAGATACGGGGAGCTGTTTTTT CATSTRYGELFF
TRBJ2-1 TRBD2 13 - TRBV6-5 TGTGCCACAGGACTAGCGGAATACAATGAGCAGTTCTTC CATGLAEYNEQFF
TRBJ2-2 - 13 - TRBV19 TGTGCCAGTAACACAGGGTGGACCGGGGAGCTGTTTTTT CASNTGWTGELFF
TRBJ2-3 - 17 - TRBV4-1 TGCGCCAGCAGCCTAGAGGGGGGGGCGACTGGCACAGATACGCAGTATTTT CASSLEGGATGTDTQYF
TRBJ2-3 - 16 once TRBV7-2 TGTGCCAGCAGCGCCTTGTCCGGGACTAGCACAGATACGCAGTATTTT CASSALSGTSTDTQYF
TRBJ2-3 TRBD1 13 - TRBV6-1 TGTGCCAGCGGTGGACAGGGGACCGATACGCAGTATTTT CASGGQGTDTQYF
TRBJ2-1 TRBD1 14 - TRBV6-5 TGTGCCAGCAGTGCCGCCGGGACAGACAATGAGCAGTTCTTC CASSAAGTDNEQFF
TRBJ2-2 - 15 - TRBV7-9 TGTGCCAGCAGCTTCAGACAGCCTAACACCGGGGAGCTGTTTTTT CASSFRQPNTGELFF
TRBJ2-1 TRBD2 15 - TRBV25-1 TGTGCCAGCAGTGAGGTGGGGGGGATAATCAATGAGCAGTTCTTC CASSEVGGIINEQFF
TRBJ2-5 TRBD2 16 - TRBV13 TGTGCCAGCAGCTTAGGCCCAGCGGGGGGGAAAGAGACCCAGTACTTC CASSLGPAGGKETQYF
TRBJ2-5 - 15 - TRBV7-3 TGTGCCAGCAGCTTACCTTACGGGCCGGGGGAGACCCAGTACTTC CASSLPYGPGETQYF
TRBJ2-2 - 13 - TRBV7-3 TGTGCCAGCAGCTCGGGGACCACCGGGGAGCTGTTTTTT CASSSGTTGELFF
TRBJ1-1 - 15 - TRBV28 TGTGCCAGCAGTCCCGGGGACGGATTGAACACTGAAGCTTTCTTT CASSPGDGLNTEAFF